A selection of T cell receptor beta chains follows, all from one sample in a study of T cell responses to AZD1222 COVID-19 vaccine. Clones were read by immunoSEQ multiplex PCR, and TCRdb kept only the in-frame ones, dropping some. The sample yields some 150,000 clones, more than 85% seen once. The specimen comprised peripheral blood, sampled 28 days after the second AZD1222 dose. The receptors stem from an adult who received the AZD1222 COVID-19 vaccine. CDR3s include the opening cysteine and the closing phenylalanine or tryptophan. Each record gives: clone size, V gene, J gene, D gene, CDR3 DNA, CDR3 protein. The D gene is left open where the match is weak. For some rows the clone size is stated as once, few or many, or as a class when expanded; others skip it.

-	TRBV5-1	TRBJ1-1	TRBD1	TGCGCCAGCAGCCTAACGACAGGGTTGAACACTGAAGCTTTCTTT	CASSLTTGLNTEAFF
once	TRBV28	TRBJ2-2	-	TGTGCCAGCAGTTTCCCAGCAGGGGATACCGGGGAGCTGTTTTTT	CASSFPAGDTGELFF
-	TRBV19	TRBJ2-7	TRBD1	TGTGCCAGTTCGGCGGGACAGGGGTTCTACGAGCAGTACTTC	CASSAGQGFYEQYF
once	TRBV11-2	TRBJ2-5	TRBD1	TGTGCCAGCAGCCGGACGGACAGGGTCAATCAAGAGACCCAGTACTTC	CASSRTDRVNQETQYF
-	TRBV29-1	TRBJ2-5	TRBD1	TGCAGCGTTACACCACCGGGACAGGAAGGGGAGACCCAGTACTTC	CSVTPPGQEGETQYF
-	TRBV7-9	TRBJ1-1	TRBD1	TGTGCCAGCAGCCCTACCCCTGGGACAGGGACTCGTGAAGCTTTCTTT	CASSPTPGTGTREAFF
-	TRBV20-1	TRBJ1-3	-	TGCAGTGCCAGTTCTGGAAACACCATATATTTT	CSASSGNTIYF
-	TRBV7-9	TRBJ1-5	-	TGTGCCAGCAGCTTAGGACAGGCCTATAGCAATCAGCCCCAGCATTTT	CASSLGQAYSNQPQHF
-	TRBV28	TRBJ1-5	-	TGTGCCAGCAGCTCGACAGGTAATTATCAGCCCCAGCATTTT	CASSSTGNYQPQHF
-	TRBV10-2	TRBJ2-7	TRBD1	TGCGCCAGCAGAAACAGGGGCTCCTACGAGCAGTACTTC	CASRNRGSYEQYF
-	TRBV15	TRBJ1-2	-	TGTGCCACCAGCTCAGGTAGTGGCTTAATAGGAGCCTTC	CATSSGSGLIGAF
once	TRBV4-1	TRBJ2-2	TRBD2	TGCGCCAGCAGCCAAGCGACCCCGGGACTAGCGACTGCGAACACCGGGGAGCTGTTTTTT	CASSQATPGLATANTGELFF
-	TRBV12-5	TRBJ1-5	TRBD1	TGTGCTAGTGGTTTCCAGGGGGATAGCAATCAGCCCCAGCATTTT	CASGFQGDSNQPQHF
-	TRBV9	TRBJ2-2	-	TGTGCCAGCAGCCCGAGGGGCGGGAAGGGGACCGGGGAGCTGTTTTTT	CASSPRGGKGTGELFF
-	TRBV7-9	TRBJ2-7	-	TGTGCCAGCAGCTCAGAGCGGGCCTTCAACTACGAGCAGTACTTC	CASSSERAFNYEQYF
-	TRBV19	TRBJ1-5	-	TGTGCCAGTAGTCCCTCACAGGGTTGGAATCAGCCCCAGCATTTT	CASSPSQGWNQPQHF
-	TRBV18	TRBJ1-5	-	TGTGCCAGCTCACCAACGATGGGGAGCGGCAATCAGCCCCAGCATTTT	CASSPTMGSGNQPQHF
-	TRBV14	TRBJ2-7	-	TGTGCCAGCAGCCAAGGAGACAAGCGTATCTACGAGCAGTACTTC	CASSQGDKRIYEQYF
few	TRBV3-1/TRBV3-2	TRBJ2-2	TRBD2	TGTGCCAGCAGCCAAGAGGTAGCGGGAGTGGTGACGAACACCGGGGAGCTGTTTTTT	CASSQEVAGVVTNTGELFF
-	TRBV7-7	TRBJ2-3	-	TGTGCTAGCAGCCTCGGGACTGTTTTCACAGATACGCAGTATTTT	CASSLGTVFTDTQYF
-	TRBV5-3	TRBJ2-1	TRBD2	TGTGCCAGAAGCTCGGGACTAGCGGGAGGAGGTGAGCAGTTCTTC	CARSSGLAGGGEQFF
-	TRBV19	TRBJ1-1	-	TGTGCCAGTAGTATTACGGTATACACTGAAGCTTTCTTT	CASSITVYTEAFF
-	TRBV7-2	TRBJ2-7	-	TGTGCCAGCAGCTTAGAACTAGTAGGACGGGAGCAGTACTTC	CASSLELVGREQYF
-	TRBV5-1	TRBJ2-2	TRBD2	TGCGCCAGCAGCCACCTTAGCGGGGGGACCGGGGAGCTGTTTTTT	CASSHLSGGTGELFF
-	TRBV3-1/TRBV3-2	TRBJ1-6	-	TGTGCCAGCAGCGAACAGGGAACCCTTTATTCACCCCTCCACTTT	CASSEQGTLYSPLHF
once	TRBV6-5	TRBJ1-6	-	TGTGCCAGCAAGAATCACAGGGTTGATTCACCCCTCCACTTT	CASKNHRVDSPLHF
-	TRBV7-9	TRBJ1-5	-	TGTGCCAGCAGCACGGGACGGAATCAGCCCCAGCATTTT	CASSTGRNQPQHF
-	TRBV24-1	TRBJ2-7	TRBD1	TGTGCCACCAGTGACCCAATAGACAGGGGATGGGATCGCGAGCAGTACTTC	CATSDPIDRGWDREQYF
-	TRBV18	TRBJ1-1	-	TGTGCCAGCTCGCCGGGCCTCAACACTGAAGCTTTCTTT	CASSPGLNTEAFF